This TCR beta chain stems from a study of blood T cell repertoires in COVID-19. As for the study in general: The study drew acute and convalescent COVID-19 samples from the United States, Italy and Spain. T cells, B-cell-depleted T cells, or PBMCs supplied cDNA or gDNA.

CDR1 SNHLY and CDR2 FYNNEI come from the germline V gene. The CDR3 totals 16 residues. Trimming at V came to 2 bases and at J to 4 bases, leaving 8 bases not matched to a gene. In the original workflow: Estimated nucleated cell counts came from reference gene primer amplification. Only in-frame clones appear in the TCRdb table, and some are missing; sequencing was by immunoSEQ multiplex PCR. Clone size and V and J calls were adopted from that table, with D and trimming inferred from the DNA. This sample yields approximately 35,000 clones, of which almost 90% are seen a single time; around 5.2% belongs to the top ten.

Sequences were obtained from peripheral blood. V gene TRBV2 combines with J gene TRBJ2-3; the match to TRBD2 covers 8 bases. The TCR was taken from a woman aged 65 to 85 with active COVID-19. This CDR3 reads CASSEFVAGYADTQYF. DNA for the CDR3: TGTGCCAGCAGTGAATTTGTAGCGGGGTACGCAGATACGCAGTATTTT. Full variable domain (missing parts from reference TRBV2 and TRBJ2-3): EPEVTQTPSHQVTQMGQEVILRCVPISNHLYFYWYRQILGQKVEFLVSFYNNEISEKSEIFDDQFSVERPDGSNFTLKIRSTKLEDSAMYFCASSEFVAGYADTQYFGPGTRLTVL.